These 19 T cell receptor beta chains came from one sample sequenced in a study of cytomegalovirus exposure and HLA in healthy donors. PCR used 60 Vbeta primers and 13 Jbeta primers. Using immunoSEQ multiplex PCR, the repertoire was profiled, and TCRdb retains in-frame clones only, with some absent. The sample has 150,000 or so clones; approximately 84% are singletons. The material sequenced was PBMCs. The receptors derive from a young man in good health and CMV-seropositive.

The sample holds a few counts of this clone. The V call is TRBV7-7, the J call TRBJ2-6; possible D gene TRBD1, 5 bases. The CDR3 length is 17 residues. Looked up from germline, CDR1 is SSHAT and CDR2 is FNYEAQ (reference sequence). Trimming took off 6 bases at V and 4 bases at J, with 19 bases between the two ends. Written as DNA, the CDR3 is TGTGCCAGCAGTCCCGGTACAGGTAAACCAGGGGCCAACGTCCTGACTTTC. Amino acid sequence: CASSPGTGKPGANVLTF.

This clone was detected only once. The DNA of the CDR3 is TGTGCCAGCAGCTCGAGACTAGCGGGGGGAAAAGAGACCCAGTACTTC. This codes for CASSSRLAGGKETQYF. This rearrangement joins TRBV11-3 to TRBJ2-5; 13 nucleotides align to TRBD2. V shed 4 bases and J 3 bases; nucleotides not matched to a gene: 5. Germline V gene data show CDR1 as SGHNT and CDR2 as YENEEA. The CDR3 sequence is 16 residues long.

The chain couples TRBV11-3 to TRBJ1-1; 8 bases map to TRBD1. This CDR3 contains 16 residues. V lost 1 base and J lost 4; bases outside the gene matches: 8. In germline, CDR1 is SGHNT, CDR2 YENEEA. In DNA, the CDR3 is TGTGCCAGCAGCTTAGGGCCCAGACAGGGGACCACTGAAGCTTTCTTT. It yields the protein CASSLGPRQGTTEAFF.

The chain carries TRBV10-3 and TRBJ2-2; 13 nucleotides agree with TRBD2. The germline CDR1 and CDR2 sequences are ENHRY and SYGVKD. The CDR3 is 18 residues long. V lost 3 bases and J lost 4; bases outside the gene matches: 8. As DNA, the CDR3 is TGTGCCATCAGTGAAGGACTAGCGGGAGTGATAGGCACCGGGGAGCTGTTTTTT. This sequence encodes CAISEGLAGVIGTGELFF.

The V call is TRBV15, the J call TRBJ2-1; 7 nucleotides line up with TRBD1. J gave up 8 bases and V 1 base, and 11 bases lay outside the gene matches. The V gene's germline CDR1 is LNHNV and CDR2 YYDKDF (reference sequence). The CDR3 contains 16 residues. The CDR3 bases are TGTGCCACCAGCAGAGTCCGGGACAGTCCCAGGGATGAGCAGTTCTTC. Translated, it gives CATSRVRDSPRDEQFF.

The rearrangement links TRBV6-1 to TRBJ2-5; 10 bases align to TRBD1. TRBJ2-7 explains the end of the DNA better; the J call may be wrong. The CDR3 is made up of 14 amino acids. Looked up from germline, CDR1 is MNHNS and CDR2 is SASEGT. As DNA, the CDR3 is TGTGCCAGCAATGGACAGGGGGGTCGATACGAGCAGTACTTC. Its protein is CASNGQGGRYEQYF.

This clone was seen only once. The chain has TRBV5-5 and TRBJ1-2; possibly TRBD1 for D (6 bases). Germline CDR1 and CDR2: SGHKS and YYEKEE (reference sequence). The V gene lost 4 bases and the J gene lost 4 bases, with 17 bases spanning the gap. The length of the CDR3 is 15 residues. The CDR3 loop is CASSHEGGHSYGYTF. For the CDR3, the DNA is TGTGCCAGCAGCCACGAGGGGGGGCATAGCTATGGCTACACCTTC. Looking up the rest from reference TRBV5-5 and TRBJ1-2 gives the full variable domain: DAGVTQSPTHLIKTRGQQVTLRCSPISGHKSVSWYQQVLGQGPQFIFQYYEKEERGRGNFPDRFSARQFPNYSSELNVNALLLGDSALYLCASSHEGGHSYGYTFGSGTRLTVV.

CDR3 in amino acids: CASSGQDYGYTF. The CDR3 DNA follows: TGTGCCAGCAGTGGCCAGGATTATGGCTACACCTTC. This chain connects TRBV27 to TRBJ1-2; D ambiguous. With 5 bases removed from V and 5 bases from J, the gap between germline ends came to 9 bases. CDR1 MNHEY and CDR2 SMNVEV come from the germline V gene (reference sequence). The CDR3 is 12 amino acids.

The V gene is TRBV5-6, the J gene TRBJ2-1; the match to TRBD2 covers 9 bases. The CDR3 consists of 15 residues. Losses at the gene ends were 0 bases for V and 6 bases for J; bases not matched to a gene: 4. Germline CDR1 SGHDT, CDR2 YYEEEE. CDR3 in DNA: TGTGCCAGCAGCTTGGCCGGCGGGGGGGCCAATGAGCAGTTCTTC. Its translation is CASSLAGGGANEQFF. The whole variable domain, filled in from reference TRBV5-6 and TRBJ2-1, reads DAGVTQSPTHLIKTRGQQVTLRCSPKSGHDTVSWYQQALGQGPQFIFQYYEEEERQRGNFPDRFSGHQFPNYSSELNVNALLLGDSALYLCASSLAGGGANEQFFGPGTRLTVL.

The chain employs TRBV7-3 and TRBJ2-5; 8 positions match TRBD1. The germline gives CDR1 SGHTA, CDR2 FQGTGA. The CDR3 runs to 15 residues. The J segment lost 5 bases and the V segment lost 5 bases, leaving 10 bases of the junction unmatched. The CDR3 DNA reads TGTGCCAGCAGCCCCCAACCGGACAGGGTGGAGACCCAGTACTTC. Protein product: CASSPQPDRVETQYF.

CDR3 nucleotide sequence: TGTGCCAGTAGTCCCCAAGGGAGGGGTGAAGCTTTCTTT. Translated, it gives CASSPQGRGEAFF. This chain uses TRBV19 with TRBJ1-1; TRBD1 might be the D (5 bases). Germline V gene lookup returns CDR1 LNHDA and CDR2 SQIVND (reference sequence). V lost 5 bases, J lost 7 bases, and 14 bases lay in between. CDR3 length: 13 residues.

This clone was counted a single time. The rearrangement joins TRBV11-2 to TRBJ2-1; 8 nucleotides agree with TRBD1. The CDR3 totals 15 residues. The germline V gene encodes CDR1 SGHAT and CDR2 FQNNGV. V shed 0 bases, J shed 5 bases, and the junction held 3 bases outside the gene matches. In DNA, the CDR3 is TGTGCCAGCAGCTTAGATCTCAGGGGGCACAATGAGCAGTTCTTC. It encodes CASSLDLRGHNEQFF.

This sequence joins TRBV2 and TRBJ1-2, with a tentative D call TRBD1 (5 bases). Deletions cut 2 bases from V and 8 bases from J, with 12 bases between. The germline V gene encodes CDR1 SNHLY and CDR2 FYNNEI. This CDR3 has 13 amino acids. The DNA for the CDR3 is TGTGCCAGCAGTGAATTCGAGGGACTCGGCTACACCTTC. Translating gives CASSEFEGLGYTF.

The rearrangement uses TRBV5-4 and TRBJ1-5; TRBD1 aligns across 7 bases. CDR3 length: 14 residues. CDR1 is SGHNT and CDR2 is YYREEE in the germline V gene (reference sequence). The V segment lost 0 bases and the J segment 4 bases; nucleotides outside the gene matches: 1. CDR3 DNA: TGTGCCAGCAGCTTGGACAGGGGTAATCAGCCCCAGCATTTT. Translated: CASSLDRGNQPQHF.

The gene calls are TRBV28 and TRBJ1-4; no clear D gene. With 6 bases removed from V and 7 bases from J, the gap between germline ends came to 15 bases. The CDR3 consists of 14 residues. The germline gives CDR1 MDHEN, CDR2 SYDVKM. In DNA form, the CDR3 reads TGTGCCAGCAGCCTCCTAGCGGCGGGTGAAAAACTGTTTTTT. Translation: CASSLLAAGEKLFF.

J is TRBJ2-5 and V is TRBV18, with 10 nucleotides matching TRBD2. Germline V gives CDR1 KGHSH, CDR2 LQKENI. The CDR3 loop spans 17 amino acids. The J segment lost 0 bases and the V segment lost 3 bases, leaving 7 bases of the junction unmatched. The CDR3 region has the DNA TGTGCCAGCTCACCCCCCGGGACTAGCGCCTACCAAGAGACCCAGTACTTC. Its translation: CASSPPGTSAYQETQYF.

V and J are TRBV19 and TRBJ2-1; 7 bases match TRBD1. The CDR3 has 16 amino acids. Germline CDR1 is LNHDA and CDR2 is SQIVND (reference sequence). V lost 5 bases to trimming and J lost 2 bases; unmatched junction nucleotides: 9. In DNA, the CDR3 is TGTGCCAGTAGTCCTATGGGACAGCTCGCCTACAATGAGCAGTTCTTC. Protein sequence: CASSPMGQLAYNEQFF.

The chain recombines TRBV5-6 with TRBJ1-5; D is possibly TRBD1 (6 bases). The CDR3 consists of 17 residues. Germline V gene data show CDR1 as SGHDT and CDR2 as YYEEEE. V gave up 4 bases and J gave up 2 bases, with 19 bases separating them. In DNA, the CDR3 is TGTGCCAGCAGCCCCCGACGGGGGGCGCTGGGCAATCAGCCCCAGCATTTT. This sequence encodes CASSPRRGALGNQPQHF.

Only a few counts were recorded for this clone. The chain recombines TRBV5-1 with TRBJ1-4; 7 bases agree with TRBD1. The germline V gene encodes CDR1 SGHRS and CDR2 YFSETQ. V trimming: 6 bases; J trimming: 5 bases; junction bases outside the gene matches: 10. The CDR3 totals 15 residues. CDR3 in DNA: TGCGCCAGCACCAAATCATCGGACAGGAATGAAAAACTGTTTTTT. As protein: CASTKSSDRNEKLFF.